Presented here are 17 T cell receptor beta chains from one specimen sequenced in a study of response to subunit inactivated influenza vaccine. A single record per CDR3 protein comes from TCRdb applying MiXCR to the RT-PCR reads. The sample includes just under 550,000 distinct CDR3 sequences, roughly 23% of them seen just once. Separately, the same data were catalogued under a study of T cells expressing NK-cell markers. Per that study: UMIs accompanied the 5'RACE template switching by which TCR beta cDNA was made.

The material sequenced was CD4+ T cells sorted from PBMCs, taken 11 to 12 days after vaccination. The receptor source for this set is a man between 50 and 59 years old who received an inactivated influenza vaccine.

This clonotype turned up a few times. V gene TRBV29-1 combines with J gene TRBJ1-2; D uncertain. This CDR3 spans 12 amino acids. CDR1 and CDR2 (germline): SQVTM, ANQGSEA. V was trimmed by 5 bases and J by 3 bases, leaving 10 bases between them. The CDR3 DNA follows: TGCAGCGTTCTGGGGATGGACTATGGCTACACCTTC. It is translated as CSVLGMDYGYTF.

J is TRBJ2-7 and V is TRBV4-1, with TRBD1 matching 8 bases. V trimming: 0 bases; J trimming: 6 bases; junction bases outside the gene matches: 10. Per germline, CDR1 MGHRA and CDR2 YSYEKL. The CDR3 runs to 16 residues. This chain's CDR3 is CASSQDIGQGAGEQYF. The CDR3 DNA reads TGCGCCAGCAGCCAAGATATAGGGCAGGGGGCGGGCGAGCAGTACTTC.

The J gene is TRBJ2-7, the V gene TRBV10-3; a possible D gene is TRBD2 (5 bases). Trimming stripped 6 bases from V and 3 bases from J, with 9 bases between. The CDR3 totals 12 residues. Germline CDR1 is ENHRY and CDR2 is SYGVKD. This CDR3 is CAISPDFYEQYF. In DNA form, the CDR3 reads TGTGCCATCAGCCCGGACTTCTACGAGCAGTACTTC.

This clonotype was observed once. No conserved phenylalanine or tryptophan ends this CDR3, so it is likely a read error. The CDR3: CASSLGPRDAQYL. DNA for the CDR3: TGTGCCAGCAGCTTAGGGCCCCGGGACGCCCAGTACCTC. The chain links TRBV7-9 to TRBJ2-5; D tentatively fits TRBD1 or TRBD2 (5 bases each). CDR3 length: 13 amino acids. Trimming removed 1 base at V and 9 bases at J, with 12 bases between. Germline V gives CDR1 SEHNR, CDR2 FQNEAQ (reference sequence).

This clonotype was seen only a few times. This CDR3 reads CATSREVPGLAYNEQFF. The CDR3 coding sequence is TGTGCCACCAGCAGAGAAGTTCCCGGACTTGCCTACAATGAGCAGTTCTTC. The rearrangement links TRBV15 to TRBJ2-1; maybe TRBD2 (5 bases). Germline lookup yields CDR1 LNHNV and CDR2 YYDKDF (reference sequence). V was clipped by 0 bases and J by 2 bases, with 14 bases between them. CDR3 length: 17 residues.

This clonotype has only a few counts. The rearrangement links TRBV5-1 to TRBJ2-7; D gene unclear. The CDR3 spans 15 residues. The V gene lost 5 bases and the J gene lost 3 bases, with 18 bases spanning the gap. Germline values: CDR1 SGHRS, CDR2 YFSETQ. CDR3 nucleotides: TGCGCCAGCAGGATCGTAGACGACGCACGCTACGAGCAGTACTTC. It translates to CASRIVDDARYEQYF.

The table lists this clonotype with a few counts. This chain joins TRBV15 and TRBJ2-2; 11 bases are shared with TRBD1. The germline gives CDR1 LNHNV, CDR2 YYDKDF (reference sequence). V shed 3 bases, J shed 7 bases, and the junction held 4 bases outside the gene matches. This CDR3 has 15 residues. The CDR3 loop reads CATSRDRGLVGELFF. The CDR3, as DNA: TGTGCCACCAGCAGGGACAGGGGGCTGGTCGGGGAGCTGTTTTTT.

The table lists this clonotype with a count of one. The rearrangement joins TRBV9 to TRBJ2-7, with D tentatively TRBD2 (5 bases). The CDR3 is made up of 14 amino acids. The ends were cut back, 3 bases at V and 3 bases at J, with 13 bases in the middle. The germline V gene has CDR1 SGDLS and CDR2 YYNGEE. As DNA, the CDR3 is TGTGCCAGCAGCGCCGGACTCGGCATCTACGAGCAGTACTTC. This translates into CASSAGLGIYEQYF.

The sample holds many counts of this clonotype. CDR3 sequence: CASSPPQTGTSNQPQHF. CDR3 DNA sequence: TGTGCCAGCAGTCCACCCCAGACAGGAACAAGCAATCAGCCCCAGCATTTT. J is TRBJ1-5 and V is TRBV12-3 or TRBV12-4; D might be TRBD1 (6 bases). The CDR3 spans 17 residues. V was trimmed by 5 bases and J by 1 base, leaving 18 bases between them.

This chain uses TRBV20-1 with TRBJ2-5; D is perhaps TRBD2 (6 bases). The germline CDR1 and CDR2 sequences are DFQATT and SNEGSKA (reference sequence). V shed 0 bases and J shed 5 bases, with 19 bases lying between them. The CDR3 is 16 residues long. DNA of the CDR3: TGCAGTGCTAGAGATCAAGACGAGGCGGGATGGGAGACCCAGTACTTC. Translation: CSARDQDEAGWETQYF.

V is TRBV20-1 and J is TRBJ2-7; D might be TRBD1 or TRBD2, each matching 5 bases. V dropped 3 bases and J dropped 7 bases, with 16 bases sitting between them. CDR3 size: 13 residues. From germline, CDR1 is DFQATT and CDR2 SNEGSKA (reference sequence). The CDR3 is CSARPGPSSEQYF. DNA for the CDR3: TGCAGTGCTAGGCCGGGACCGTCCTCGGAGCAGTACTTC.

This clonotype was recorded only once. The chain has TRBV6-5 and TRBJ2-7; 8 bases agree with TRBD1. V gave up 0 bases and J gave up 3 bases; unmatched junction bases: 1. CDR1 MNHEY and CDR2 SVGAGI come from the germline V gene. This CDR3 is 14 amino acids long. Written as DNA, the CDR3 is TGTGCCAGCAGTTACTCGGACAGGGTCTACGAGCAGTACTTC. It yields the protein CASSYSDRVYEQYF.

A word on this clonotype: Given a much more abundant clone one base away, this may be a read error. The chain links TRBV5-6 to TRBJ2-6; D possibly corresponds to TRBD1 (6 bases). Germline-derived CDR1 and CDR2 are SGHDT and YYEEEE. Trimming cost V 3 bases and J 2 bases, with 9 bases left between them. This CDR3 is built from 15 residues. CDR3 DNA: TGTGCCAGCAGCTCACAGGGTCCTGGGGCCAACGTCCTGACTTTC. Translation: CASSSQGPGANVLTF.

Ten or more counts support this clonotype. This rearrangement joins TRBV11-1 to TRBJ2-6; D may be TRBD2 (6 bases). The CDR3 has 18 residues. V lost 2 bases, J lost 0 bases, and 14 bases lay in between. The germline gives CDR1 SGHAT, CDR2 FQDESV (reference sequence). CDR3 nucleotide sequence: TGTGCCAGCAGCTTAACCCGGGGGTTCTCCTCTGGGGCCAACGTCCTGACTTTC. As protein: CASSLTRGFSSGANVLTF.

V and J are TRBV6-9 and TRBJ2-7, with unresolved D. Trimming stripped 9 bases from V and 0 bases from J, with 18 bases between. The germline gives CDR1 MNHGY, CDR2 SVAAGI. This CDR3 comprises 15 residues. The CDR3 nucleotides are TGTGCCAGTGGTAACGAGACTGAGCCCTCCTACGAGCAGTACTTC. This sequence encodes CASGNETEPSYEQYF.

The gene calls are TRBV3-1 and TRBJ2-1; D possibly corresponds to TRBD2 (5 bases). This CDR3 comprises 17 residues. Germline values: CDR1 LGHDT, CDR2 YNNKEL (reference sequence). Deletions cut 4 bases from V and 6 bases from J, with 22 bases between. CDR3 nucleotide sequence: TGTGCCAGCAGCCGTTTTGGAGGAGAGCTCCGGGGCAATGAGCAGTTCTTC. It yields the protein CASSRFGGELRGNEQFF.

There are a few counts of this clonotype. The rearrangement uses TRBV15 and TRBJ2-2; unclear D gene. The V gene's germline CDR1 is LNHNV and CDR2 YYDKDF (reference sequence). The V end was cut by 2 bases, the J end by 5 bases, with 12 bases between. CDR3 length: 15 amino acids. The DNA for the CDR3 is TGTGCCACCAGCAGATCATCGGACGGAACCGGGGAGCTGTTTTTT. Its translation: CATSRSSDGTGELFF.